A single sample gave rise to the 12 T cell receptor beta chains below, sequenced in a study of T-cell reconstitution after alpha-beta-depleted transplantation in children. Preparation of the TCRbeta library involved a method that used unique molecular identifiers. Via MiXCR, TCRdb re-called the PCR reads, giving one row per CDR3 protein. The sample holds 450,000 to 600,000 distinct CDR3 sequences, 13% seen once. Source: PBMCs, mostly from graft donor cells, taken 360 days after TCRalphabeta/CD19-depleted stem cell transplant. The receptors stem from a male patient younger than 18 who had a stem cell transplant for acute myeloid leukemia, so the T cells may come from the graft donor.

The CDR3: CSCPGLAGGTYEQYF. In nucleotides, the CDR3 is TGCAGCTGCCCGGGACTAGCGGGAGGGACCTACGAGCAGTACTTC. This chain links TRBV20-1 with TRBJ2-7, with TRBD2 matching 16 bases. Germline V lookup: CDR1 DFQATT, CDR2 SNEGSKA (reference sequence). The CDR3 loop spans 15 amino acids.

This chain connects TRBV7-9 to TRBJ1-2; D perhaps matches TRBD1 (5 bases). The CDR3 consists of 14 residues. V was cut by 1 base and J by 4 bases, with 10 bases left in between. Germline V gene lookup returns CDR1 SEHNR and CDR2 FQNEAQ (reference sequence). The CDR3: CASSLDWGSYGYTF. In DNA, the CDR3 is TGTGCCAGCAGCTTAGATTGGGGCTCCTATGGCTACACCTTC. Combining the CDR3 with reference TRBV7-9 and TRBJ1-2 gives the whole variable domain DTGVSQNPRHKITKRGQNVTFRCDPISEHNRLYWYRQTLGQGPEFLTYFQNEAQLEKSRLLSDRFSAERPKGSFSTLEIQRTEQGDSAMYLCASSLDWGSYGYTFGSGTRLTVV.

The sample holds a few counts of this clonotype. The V call is TRBV14, the J call TRBJ2-7; 8 bases agree with TRBD2. V was pared by 4 bases and J by 2 bases, with 7 bases of the junction left unmatched. The CDR3 runs to 15 residues. Per the germline V gene, CDR1 is SGHDN and CDR2 is FVKESK. The CDR3 sequence: CASSRSGLETYEQYF. The CDR3 bases are TGTGCCAGCAGCCGGTCGGGACTAGAAACCTACGAGCAGTACTTC.

This clonotype was observed a few times. This rearrangement joins TRBV7-2 to TRBJ2-5; 13 nucleotides agree with TRBD2. Germline CDR1 is SGHTA and CDR2 is FQGNSA. Trimming removed 4 bases from V and 7 bases from J; junction bases left unmatched: 12. The CDR3 contains 17 residues. This chain's CDR3 is CASSSRTSGSGFATQYF. DNA of the CDR3: TGTGCCAGCAGCTCCCGGACTAGCGGGAGCGGTTTCGCGACCCAGTACTTC. The complete variable domain, with remaining parts taken from reference TRBV7-2 and TRBJ2-5, reads GAGVSQSPSNKVTEKGKDVELRCDPISGHTALYWYRQSLGQGLEFLIYFQGNSAPDKSGLPSDRFSAERTGGSVSTLTIQRTQQEDSAVYLCASSSRTSGSGFATQYFGPGTRLLVL.

This clonotype turned up a few times. The chain combines TRBV6-1 with TRBJ2-7, with D uncertain. The germline CDR1 and CDR2 sequences are MNHNS and SASEGT. Trimming stripped 6 bases from V and 12 bases from J, with 15 bases between. The CDR3 totals 11 residues. The CDR3 reads CASSPVPFLYF. CDR3 nucleotide sequence: TGTGCCAGCAGCCCAGTCCCGTTCCTGTACTTC.

The sample holds many counts of this clonotype. The genes are TRBV5-1 and TRBJ2-2, with D perhaps matching TRBD1 (7 bases). Trimming cost V 2 bases and J 6 bases, with 20 bases left between them. Germline-derived CDR1 and CDR2 are SGHRS and YFSETQ. CDR3 length equals 17 residues. CDR3 bases: TGCGCCAGCAGCTTTATAGGAGGGACAGCATCGTCCGGGGAGCTGTTTTTT. It codes for CASSFIGGTASSGELFF. The variable domain in full, with the rest retrieved from reference TRBV5-1 and TRBJ2-2, is KAGVTQTPRYLIKTRGQQVTLSCSPISGHRSVSWYQQTPGQGLQFLFEYFSETQRNKGNFPGRFSGRQFSNSRSEMNVSTLELGDSALYLCASSFIGGTASSGELFFGEGSRLTVL.

This chain links TRBV4-3 with TRBJ2-1; 9 bases align to TRBD2. The CDR3 contains 16 residues. Trimming at V came to 3 bases and at J to 0 bases, leaving 3 bases not matched to a gene. CDR1 is LGHNA, CDR2 YSLEER, per germline. The DNA of the CDR3 is TGCGCCAGCAGCCATGCACTAGCGGGCTCCTACAATGAGCAGTTCTTC. It is translated as CASSHALAGSYNEQFF.

V is TRBV28 and J is TRBJ1-1; D is undetermined. Trimming left V 8 bases short and J 1 base short, with 5 bases between. CDR1 is MDHEN and CDR2 is SYDVKM in the germline V gene. The CDR3 runs to 11 residues. The CDR3 spells CASEGNTEAFF. The CDR3 bases are TGTGCCAGCGAGGGGAACACTGAAGCTTTCTTT.

In its sample, this clonotype was seen many times. This chain links TRBV7-8 with TRBJ2-5; D is ambiguous. The length of the CDR3 is 13 residues. Germline V gene data show CDR1 as SGHVS and CDR2 as FQNEAQ. Trimming took off 2 bases at V and 7 bases at J, with 11 bases between the two ends. The CDR3 spells CASSLRQLGTQYF. The CDR3 DNA is TGTGCCAGCAGCTTACGTCAATTGGGGACCCAGTACTTC.

This clonotype came up a few times. This rearrangement joins TRBV30 to TRBJ2-1; 7 bases line up with TRBD2. This CDR3 spans 13 amino acids. Germline CDR1 GTSNPN, CDR2 SVGIG (reference sequence). Here the CDR3 DNA reads TGTGCTAAATCTAGCGGAGCGTACAATGAGCAGTTCTTC. Translating it yields CAKSSGAYNEQFF.

This clonotype was counted only a few times. The J gene is TRBJ2-1, the V gene TRBV21-1; TRBD1, the table's D call, lacks a check against the DNA. TRBV21-1 is given as a pseudogene. CDR3 length equals 14 residues. The CDR3 region has the DNA TGTGCCAGCAGAATTCGGGACACGGTACATGAGCAGTTCTTC. This encodes CASRIRDTVHEQFF.

The CDR3 DNA is TGTGCCAGCGGCCGGCCCAGTCAGAGCACAGATACGCAGTATTTT. This codes for CASGRPSQSTDTQYF. The rearrangement joins TRBV4-2 to TRBJ2-3; D unresolved. Germline-derived CDR1 and CDR2 are LGHNA and YNFKEQ. This CDR3 is 15 amino acids long. Trimming shortened V by 8 bases and J by 0 bases, and 15 bases separated the two germline ends.